Listed below are T cell receptor beta chains from one sample, sequenced in a study of T cell responses to AZD1222 COVID-19 vaccine. Generated by immunoSEQ multiplex PCR, the TCRdb table keeps only in-frame clones and is missing some. Of roughly 120,000 clones listed, approximately 85% are singletons. The material was peripheral blood, obtained on day 0 of AZD1222 vaccination. Source of these receptors: an adult in good health. The CDR3 runs from the conserved cysteine through the conserved F or W. The D gene is left open where the match is weak. Not every row has a clone size; where given, it reads once, few, many or a size class.

-	17	TRBV12-5	TRBD2	TRBJ2-1	CASGLDGLAGSYNEQFF	TGTGCTAGTGGTTTGGACGGGTTAGCGGGGTCGTACAATGAGCAGTTCTTC
-	15	TRBV9	TRBD2	TRBJ2-3	CASTLAGGPSDTQYF	TGTGCCAGCACTCTAGCGGGAGGGCCGTCAGATACGCAGTATTTT
-	14	TRBV27	-	TRBJ2-7	CASSLSTSSYEQYF	TGTGCCAGCAGTTTATCGACTAGCTCCTACGAGCAGTACTTC
few	15	TRBV6-5	TRBD1	TRBJ2-3	CASDQPGGFTDTQYF	TGTGCCAGCGACCAGCCAGGGGGATTCACAGATACGCAGTATTTT
-	14	TRBV19	-	TRBJ2-2	CASSIEGGAGELFF	TGTGCCAGTAGTATCGAGGGTGGAGCCGGGGAGCTGTTTTTT
-	15	TRBV5-1	TRBD1	TRBJ1-2	CASSQGQGGTYGYTF	TGCGCCAGCAGCCAAGGACAGGGAGGGACCTATGGCTACACCTTC
few	11	TRBV30	-	TRBJ2-7	CAWSKYGEQYF	TGTGCCTGGAGTAAGTACGGGGAGCAGTACTTC
-	14	TRBV5-1	TRBD2	TRBJ2-3	CASSSERGTDTQYF	TGCGCCAGCAGCTCGGAGCGGGGGACAGATACGCAGTATTTT
-	18	TRBV2	TRBD2	TRBJ2-2	CASKTRLAGTQNTGELFF	TGTGCCAGCAAGACCAGACTAGCGGGGACTCAGAACACCGGGGAGCTGTTTTTT
-	15	TRBV27	TRBD1	TRBJ2-7	CASSLLGTGVYEQYF	TGTGCCAGCAGCCTGCTCGGGACAGGGGTTTACGAGCAGTACTTC
few	16	TRBV5-1	-	TRBJ2-3	CASSSHRGRPTDTQYF	TGCGCCAGCAGCTCCCACCGGGGCCGACCCACAGATACGCAGTATTTT
-	14	TRBV3-1/TRBV3-2	TRBD2	TRBJ2-1	CASSQMTSVNEQFF	TGTGCCAGCAGCCAAATGACTAGCGTTAATGAGCAGTTCTTC
-	14	TRBV24-1	-	TRBJ1-2	CATSPGRHGYGYTF	TGTGCCACCTCTCCTGGCCGTCACGGCTATGGCTACACCTTC
-	15	TRBV5-6	-	TRBJ2-2	CASSLEGTNTGELFF	TGTGCCAGCAGCTTGGAGGGGACGAACACCGGGGAGCTGTTTTTT
-	12	TRBV19	-	TRBJ1-5	CASSVSGQPQHF	TGTGCCAGTAGCGTAAGCGGTCAGCCCCAGCATTTT
-	15	TRBV29-1	TRBD2	TRBJ2-3	CSVQGRGEGTDTQYF	TGCAGCGTACAAGGGAGGGGAGAGGGGACAGATACGCAGTATTTT
-	18	TRBV14	TRBD1	TRBJ1-6	CASSPRGTAAAYGSPLHF	TGTGCCAGCAGCCCGAGAGGGACAGCGGCTGCATATGGTTCACCCCTCCACTTT
-	15	TRBV18	-	TRBJ1-1	CASSPDGAQNTEAFF	TGTGCCAGCTCACCAGACGGAGCGCAGAACACTGAAGCTTTCTTT
-	18	TRBV7-8	TRBD2	TRBJ2-7	CASSLRTPASGGWYEQYF	TGTGCCAGCAGCCTTCGGACCCCGGCTAGCGGGGGGTGGTACGAGCAGTACTTC
-	15	TRBV4-1	TRBD1	TRBJ1-2	CASSQTLADRDGYTF	TGCGCCAGCAGCCAAACTCTTGCGGACAGGGATGGCTACACCTTC
-	11	TRBV11-2	-	TRBJ1-6	CASSSGSSLHF	TGTGCCAGCAGCAGTGGGTCCTCCCTCCACTTT
-	15	TRBV2	-	TRBJ1-5	CASSVGGVNNQPQHF	TGTGCCAGCAGTGTGGGAGGGGTTAACAATCAGCCCCAGCATTTT
-	13	TRBV6-1	-	TRBJ1-1	CASSESWESEAFF	TGTGCCAGCAGTGAATCATGGGAATCTGAAGCTTTCTTT
-	15	TRBV6-5	TRBD1	TRBJ2-5	CASSYSQGAAETQYF	TGTGCCAGCAGTTACTCGCAGGGGGCCGCGGAGACCCAGTACTTC
-	13	TRBV11-2	-	TRBJ1-6	CASSVSGNSPLHF	TGTGCCAGCAGCGTCTCCGGAAATTCACCCCTCCACTTT
once	11	TRBV11-2	-	TRBJ2-7	CASSLSHEQYF	TGTGCCAGCAGCTTATCCCACGAGCAGTACTTC
-	15	TRBV30	-	TRBJ1-2	CAWSVPYRAPYGYTF	TGTGCCTGGAGTGTACCGTACAGGGCTCCCTATGGCTACACCTTC
-	17	TRBV7-8	TRBD2	TRBJ2-1	CASREARRLAGGNEQFF	TGTGCCAGCAGGGAGGCCCGGCGACTAGCGGGAGGGAATGAGCAGTTCTTC
-	17	TRBV5-3	TRBD1	TRBJ2-5	CARSLLGMRARGETQYF	TGTGCCAGAAGCTTGTTAGGTATGAGGGCCAGGGGGGAGACCCAGTACTTC
-	14	TRBV7-2	TRBD1	TRBJ2-1	CASSLGQGYNEQFF	TGTGCCAGCAGCCTCGGACAGGGGTACAATGAGCAGTTCTTC
-	13	TRBV9	-	TRBJ2-7	CASSVQGLDEQYF	TGTGCCAGCAGCGTACAGGGTTTGGACGAGCAGTACTTC
-	15	TRBV11-2	-	TRBJ1-3	CASSPFPGSGNTIYF	TGTGCCAGCAGCCCCTTCCCGGGCTCTGGAAACACCATATATTTT
-	16	TRBV6-6	-	TRBJ1-4	CASSRERGPTNEKLFF	TGTGCCAGCAGTCGAGAGAGAGGACCAACTAATGAAAAACTGTTTTTT
-	17	TRBV19	-	TRBJ2-1	CASSIEAQRRSYNEQFF	TGTGCCAGTAGTATAGAGGCCCAGCGTAGGTCCTACAATGAGCAGTTCTTC
-	14	TRBV5-1	-	TRBJ1-6	CASSLGNTNSPLHF	TGCGCCAGCAGCTTGGGGAACACAAATTCACCCCTCCACTTT
-	13	TRBV6-1	-	TRBJ1-2	CASSEALRLLDTF	TGTGCCAGCAGTGAAGCGCTAAGGCTTTTGGACACCTTC
-	11	TRBV11-2	-	TRBJ1-1	CASSKISEAFF	TGTGCCAGCAGCAAAATCTCTGAAGCTTTCTTT
once	12	TRBV15	-	TRBJ1-6	CATGQHPSPLHF	TGTGCCACCGGACAGCACCCTTCACCCCTCCACTTT
-	14	TRBV2	TRBD1	TRBJ1-1	CASTQQGVNTEAFF	TGTGCCAGCACACAACAGGGGGTGAACACTGAAGCTTTCTTT
-	14	TRBV18	-	TRBJ2-7	CASSPLGGFYEQYF	TGTGCCAGCTCACCACTTGGCGGGTTCTACGAGCAGTACTTC
-	13	TRBV6-5	TRBD1	TRBJ2-7	CASRQGQLYEQYF	TGTGCCAGCAGACAGGGACAGCTCTACGAGCAGTACTTC
-	16	TRBV11-2	TRBD1	TRBJ2-2	CASSLGTGGGTGELFF	TGTGCCAGCAGCTTGGGGACAGGGGGCGGAACCGGGGAGCTGTTTTTT
-	13	TRBV27	-	TRBJ2-7	CASSWGQNYEQYF	TGTGCCAGCAGTTGGGGTCAGAACTACGAGCAGTACTTC
-	16	TRBV7-2	-	TRBJ1-4	CASSLGPGPTNEKLFF	TGTGCCAGCAGCTTAGGGCCTGGACCAACTAATGAAAAACTGTTTTTT
-	14	TRBV7-9	-	TRBJ1-3	CASSLMGSGNTIYF	TGTGCCAGCAGCTTAATGGGGTCTGGAAACACCATATATTTT
once	12	TRBV28	-	TRBJ2-1	CASSYLGGEQFF	TGTGCCAGCAGCTACCTTGGGGGCGAGCAGTTCTTC
-	17	TRBV19	-	TRBJ2-1	CASSIDLRDTSYNEQFF	TGTGCCAGTAGTATAGATCTGAGGGACACCTCCTACAATGAGCAGTTCTTC
-	18	TRBV5-1	TRBD2	TRBJ2-3	CASSRGTSGRISTDTQYF	TGCGCCAGCAGCCGAGGGACTAGCGGGCGCATTAGCACAGATACGCAGTATTTT
-	14	TRBV19	-	TRBJ2-7	CASSTQGSSYEQYF	TGTGCCAGTAGTACCCAGGGGAGCTCCTACGAGCAGTACTTC
-	16	TRBV7-2	-	TRBJ1-1	CASSLRTVGVRTEAFF	TGTGCCAGCAGCTTACGGACCGTGGGGGTGAGGACTGAAGCTTTCTTT